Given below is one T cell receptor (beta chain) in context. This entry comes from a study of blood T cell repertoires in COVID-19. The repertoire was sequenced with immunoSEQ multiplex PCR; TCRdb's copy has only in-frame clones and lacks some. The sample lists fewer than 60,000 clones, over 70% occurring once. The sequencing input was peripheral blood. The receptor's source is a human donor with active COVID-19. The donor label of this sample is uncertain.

The CDR3 DNA reads as TGTGCCGGATCGGGGGGGACTAACTATGGCTACACCTTC. Translated, it gives CAGSGGTNYGYTF. The genes are TRBV28 and TRBJ1-2, with D maybe TRBD1 (5 bases). V gave up 11 bases and J gave up 0 bases, with 13 bases separating them. This CDR3 spans 13 amino acids. The germline CDR1 and CDR2 sequences are MDHEN and SYDVKM.